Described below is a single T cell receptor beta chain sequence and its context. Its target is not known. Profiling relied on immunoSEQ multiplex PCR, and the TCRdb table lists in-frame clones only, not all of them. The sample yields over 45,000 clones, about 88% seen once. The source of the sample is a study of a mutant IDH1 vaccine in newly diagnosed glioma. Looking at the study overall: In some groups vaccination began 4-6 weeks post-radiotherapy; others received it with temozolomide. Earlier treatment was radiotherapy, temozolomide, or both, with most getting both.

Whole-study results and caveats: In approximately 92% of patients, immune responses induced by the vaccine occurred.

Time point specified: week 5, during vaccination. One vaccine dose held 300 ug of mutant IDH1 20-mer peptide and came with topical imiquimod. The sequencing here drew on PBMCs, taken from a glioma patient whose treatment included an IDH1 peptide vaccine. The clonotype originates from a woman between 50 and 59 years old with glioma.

The DNA of the CDR3 is TGCGCCAGCAGCTTGGGACAGGGAAGTCAGCCCCAGCATTTT. It translates to CASSLGQGSQPQHF. This chain links TRBV5-1 with TRBJ1-5, with TRBD1 matching over 7 bases. This CDR3 spans 14 amino acids. With V trimmed by 0 bases and J by 6 bases, 3 bases remained unmatched. From germline, CDR1 is SGHRS and CDR2 YFSETQ.